This TCR beta chain was found in a study of blood T cells in healthy people across ages. The use of a sample-barcoded 5' primer and a J-beta primer mix characterized a second PCR of about 7 to 12 cycles. TCRdb re-called the 5' RACE reads through MiXCR, storing one row per CDR3 protein. The repertoire holds hundreds of thousands of distinct CDR3 sequences, around two fifths seen once, with about 32% in the top ten. Germline values: CDR1 GTSNPN, CDR2 SVGIG (reference sequence). The CDR3 spans 12 residues. On this clonotype itself: Its target is unknown. The junction departs from germline at one end; a sequencing error may be responsible.

Findings of the study overall: Naive and antigen-experienced cells could not be conclusively compared, given unsorted PBMCs. Relative to aged donors, long-lived donors carried more naive CD4+ cells and displayed higher diversity.

The TCR sequence derives from a man at least 80 years old in good health. What was sequenced was blood. The genes are TRBV30 and TRBJ2-1; D is ambiguous. CDR3 residues: CAWSAISRLLVF. For the CDR3, the DNA is TGTGCCTGGAGTGCGATTAGCCGACTTCTGGTCTTC.